This is a list of T cell receptor beta chains from one sample in a study of regulatory T cells in long-lasting Graves disease. One entry per CDR3 protein, called by TCRdb with MiXCR from the multiplex PCR reads. The sample contains approximately 300,000 distinct CDR3 sequences, 15% to 20% of which appear only once. The specimen was peripheral blood mononuclear cells (PBMCs), collected at new diagnosis, from a patient treated with antithyroid drugs. The receptors originated from a female donor with Graves disease. CDR3s include the opening cysteine and the closing phenylalanine or tryptophan. The D gene is left open where the match is weak. Where a row states a size, it is once, few, many or the class of an expanded clone; other rows omit it.

V	J	D	size	CDR3	DNA
TRBV20-1	TRBJ1-6	NA	many	CSARAQTVSNSPLHF	TGCAGTGCTAGAGCACAGACAGTTTCTAATTCACCCCTCCACTTT
TRBV28	TRBJ1-1	NA	NA	CASTELNTEAFF	TGTGCCAGCACAGAACTCAACACTGAAGCTTTCTTT
TRBV20-1	TRBJ2-7	TRBD2	few	CSARDPAGAIYEQYF	TGCAGTGCTAGAGATCCTGCGGGAGCAATCTACGAGCAGTACTTC
TRBV19	TRBJ1-3	TRBD1	many	CASSRPGQRLSAGNTIYF	TGTGCCAGTAGCCGCCCGGGACAGAGACTCTCCGCTGGAAACACCATATATTTT
TRBV20-1	TRBJ2-7	NA	few	CSARRAEVGEQYF	TGCAGTGCTAGACGGGCGGAAGTCGGCGAGCAGTACTTC
TRBV2	TRBJ2-3	TRBD2	many	CASGVAGAADTQYF	TGTGCCAGCGGGGTAGCGGGAGCGGCGGATACGCAGTATTTT
TRBV7-8	TRBJ2-5	NA	many	CASSPRTDTQETQYF	TGTGCCAGCAGCCCCCGGACAGACACGCAAGAGACCCAGTACTTC
TRBV11-3	TRBJ2-3	TRBD2	many	CASSSPGSRIAGGDTQYF	TGTGCCAGCAGCTCGCCAGGTTCCAGAATAGCGGGAGGAGATACGCAGTATTTT
TRBV6-1	TRBJ2-2	NA	few	CASTPSEGPAGELFF	TGTGCCAGCACCCCCTCCGAGGGACCCGCCGGGGAGCTGTTTTTT
TRBV5-1	TRBJ1-1	NA	many	CASSLDTGRLRPSMNTEAFF	TGCGCCAGCAGCTTGGATACGGGCCGACTCCGACCGAGCATGAACACTGAAGCTTTCTTT
TRBV15	TRBJ2-7	NA	few	CATSREYTAAPYEQYF	TGTGCCACCAGCAGAGAGTATACTGCAGCCCCCTACGAGCAGTACTTC
TRBV24-1	TRBJ2-3	NA	many	CATRDTTSTDTQYF	TGTGCCACCAGAGACACTACGAGCACAGATACGCAGTATTTT
TRBV4-1	TRBJ1-4	NA	few	CASSQGALREKLFF	TGCGCCAGCAGCCAAGGCGCTCTTCGGGAAAAACTGTTTTTT
TRBV6-9	TRBJ2-4	TRBD2	NA	CASSYPSGRGRENIQYF	TGTGCCAGCAGTTACCCCAGCGGGAGGGGAAGAGAAAACATTCAGTACTTC
TRBV11-2	TRBJ2-5	NA	few	CASSSEDSQETQYF	TGTGCCAGCAGCTCTGAGGACAGTCAAGAGACCCAGTACTTC
TRBV2	TRBJ1-3	TRBD1	NA	CASTPQGGGNTIYF	TGTGCCAGCACCCCACAGGGGGGTGGAAACACCATATATTTT
TRBV2	TRBJ1-2	TRBD1	many	CASRNTGTGRGYTF	TGTGCCAGCAGAAATACCGGGACAGGGAGGGGCTACACCTTC
TRBV11-3	TRBJ1-1	NA	many	CASSLKNRAEAFF	TGTGCCAGCAGCCTGAAAAACCGGGCTGAAGCTTTCTTT
TRBV30	TRBJ2-3	NA	many	CAWRGQSGDTQYF	TGTGCCTGGAGAGGGCAATCAGGAGATACGCAGTATTTT
TRBV2	TRBJ1-2	TRBD1	NA	CASMRTGANYGYTF	TGTGCCAGCATGAGGACAGGCGCAAACTATGGCTACACCTTC
TRBV9	TRBJ2-7	TRBD2	NA	CASSVGLAGEALSYEQYF	TGTGCCAGCAGCGTAGGTCTAGCGGGAGAAGCCCTCTCCTACGAGCAGTACTTC
TRBV11-2	TRBJ2-1	TRBD2	many	CASSLVGGRAPSYNEQFF	TGTGCCAGCAGCTTAGTCGGCGGGAGGGCCCCCTCCTACAATGAGCAGTTCTTC
TRBV19	TRBJ2-5	TRBD1	many	CASSPEDRGQETQYF	TGTGCCAGTAGTCCAGAGGACAGGGGGCAGGAGACCCAGTACTTC
TRBV6-1	TRBJ1-1	NA	many	CASSEARNTEAFF	TGTGCCAGCAGTGAAGCGCGGAACACTGAAGCTTTCTTT
TRBV6-5	TRBJ2-2	NA	many	CASSYSGVSWNTGELFF	TGTGCCAGCAGTTACTCGGGGGTTAGTTGGAACACCGGGGAGCTGTTTTTT
TRBV30	TRBJ1-6	NA	many	CAWSVRQGIFRSPLHF	TGTGCCTGGAGTGTACGTCAGGGGATCTTTCGTTCACCCCTCCACTTT
TRBV19	TRBJ2-7	TRBD2	NA	CASSDRSGLAVSYEQYF	TGTGCCAGTAGTGACCGCTCCGGACTAGCTGTTTCCTACGAGCAGTACTTC
TRBV5-1	TRBJ2-6	NA	many	CASSFTVKGSGANVLTF	TGCGCCAGCAGCTTTACAGTGAAAGGCTCTGGGGCCAACGTCCTGACTTTC
TRBV28	TRBJ2-1	NA	many	CASSSRGVEQFF	TGTGCCAGCAGTTCCCGCGGGGTTGAGCAGTTCTTC
TRBV5-1	TRBJ1-2	NA	NA	CASSLSPGRGVNYGYTF	TGCGCCAGCAGCTTGAGCCCGGGCCGGGGGGTTAACTATGGCTACACCTTC
TRBV10-3	TRBJ2-1	NA	many	CAISEPPEFPSKNEQFF	TGTGCCATCAGTGAGCCACCTGAATTTCCCTCTAAGAATGAGCAGTTCTTC
TRBV9	TRBJ2-3	NA	few	CASSYANQADTQYF	TGTGCCAGCAGTTACGCCAATCAGGCAGATACGCAGTATTTT
TRBV15	TRBJ2-5	NA	few	CATSREGDQETQYF	TGTGCCACCAGCAGAGAGGGAGATCAAGAGACCCAGTACTTC
TRBV6-1	TRBJ2-7	NA	many	CASSDGDFYEQYF	TGTGCCAGCAGTGATGGGGACTTCTACGAGCAGTACTTC
TRBV5-1	TRBJ2-3	TRBD2	many	CASREVTSGAARTDTQYF	TGCGCCAGCAGGGAGGTCACTAGCGGGGCCGCCCGCACAGATACGCAGTATTTT